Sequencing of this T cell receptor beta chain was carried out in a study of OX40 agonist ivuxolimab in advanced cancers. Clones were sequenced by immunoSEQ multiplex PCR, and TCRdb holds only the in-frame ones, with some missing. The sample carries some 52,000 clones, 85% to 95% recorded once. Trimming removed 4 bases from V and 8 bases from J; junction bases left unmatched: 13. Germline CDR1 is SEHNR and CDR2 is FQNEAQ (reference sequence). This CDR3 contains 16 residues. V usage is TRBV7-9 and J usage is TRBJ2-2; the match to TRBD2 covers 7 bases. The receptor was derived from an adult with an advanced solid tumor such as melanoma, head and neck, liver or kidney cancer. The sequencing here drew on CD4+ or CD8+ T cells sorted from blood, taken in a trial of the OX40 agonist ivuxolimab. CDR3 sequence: CASSSLTSSEFGELFF. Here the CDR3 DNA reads TGTGCCAGCAGCTCCCTGACTAGCTCAGAGTTTGGGGAGCTGTTTTTT.